This TCR beta chain came from a study of vaccination effects on CD4 cells after COVID-19 (dated by TCRdb to 2021 to 2024). General notes on the study: Across the study, the median time from the second dose to post-vaccine sampling was 72 days (range 14 to 241). Altogether, 10 COVID-19 convalescent patients and several SARS-CoV-2-naive healthy vaccine recipients made up the full study. The study compared SARS-CoV-2 spike-specific CD4+ TCR repertoires before and after mRNA vaccination in COVID-19 convalescent patients and infection-naive vaccine recipients. In the study, cultures from other donors were sequenced using the Oncomine TCR Beta short-read assay on an Illumina iSeq 100. The research as a whole found: The study was limited by a small number of convalescent patients and lacked early post-infection timepoints. Clones induced by infection and clones induced by vaccination both contracted markedly at late timepoints after vaccination, which fits with T cell responses waning over time. Among healthy vaccine recipients, nearly all vaccine-induced clones were SARS-CoV-2 mono-reactive, and just 1 of 255 was cross-reactive with common cold coronaviruses.

The CDR3 sequence holds 13 residues, the cysteine and phenylalanine included. Only CDR3 DNA is held: 39 bases, read in frame from base 1. The germline V gene (reference sequence) yields GTSNPN for CDR1 and SVGIG for CDR2. V is pared back by 3 bases and J by 0 bases, with 8 bases lying between the germline termini. This clone was detected once. Its target antigen remains unknown. No per-base quality is available; no much larger clone lies one base away. In the ViraFEST assay, PBMC were stimulated with viral peptide pools, and antigen-specific CD4+ T cell clonotypes were then identified by expansion using TCR sequencing. After approximately eleven days of culture, CD4+ T cells were isolated with the EasySep CD4+ T cell isolation kit. Each participant received two doses of an mRNA SARS-CoV-2 vaccine, either BNT162b2 or mRNA-1273. Negative nucleocapsid antibody results before and after vaccination confirmed that the healthy vaccine recipients had no prior SARS-CoV-2 infection. Approximately 2 million PBMC per well were cultured in IMDM with roughly 5% human AB serum, 8 to 10 IU/ml IL-2 and gentamicin, plus 10 ug/ml peptides. Half of the culture medium was replaced with fresh IL-2-containing medium on days 3 and 7. Unless noted otherwise, every peptide stimulation condition was cultured in triplicate wells. Using Ficoll-Paque Plus gradient centrifugation, PBMC were separated from whole blood and then either used fresh or cryopreserved at -140C. Overlapping peptide pools spanned the spike proteins of SARS-CoV-2 and the common cold coronaviruses HCoV-NL63, HCoV-OC43 and HCoV-229E. The QIAamp micro DNA kit was used to extract genomic DNA from the cultured CD4+ T cells.

The library was made by the immunoSEQ multiplex PCR assay. DNA from the cultured and isolated CD4+ T cells underwent TCR beta CDR3 sequencing. As for the original processing: Non-productive TCR sequences were discarded, and reads were trimmed to the CDR3 region, with only CDR3s of 7 or more amino acids retained. The MANAFEST web app was used to pick out antigen-specific clonotypes by comparing their expansion in peptide wells with that in reference cultures. Positive clones required FDR<0.05 expansion versus reference and all other wells, odds ratio above 5, and frequency above 0.1% in two replicate wells. Clonotypes significantly expanded in SARS-CoV-2 spike wells and in at least one common cold coronavirus spike condition were defined as cross-reactive. Using the stringdist R package, CDR3 similarity was measured by Levenshtein distance, and unrooted trees were constructed with ape in R 3.6.1. Imported from immuneACCESS, the table was reduced by TCRdb to in-frame sequences with V and J called. These copies leave out some clones; in studies compared against another copy, an unresolved V gene accounts for under half, and the cause of the remainder is not known. D and trimming come from the DNA, and the V and J calls and clone size come from that table. Present in this sample are around 30,000 clones, over 55% of which were seen just once. The ten largest clones capture roughly 8.4% of the sample.

Sequencing used CD4+ T cells from PBMCs cultured with SARS-CoV-2 spike peptides, obtained after COVID-19 vaccination. The cell subset or site label, read with the paper, signifies: SARS-CoV-2 spike overlapping peptide pool stimulation. The rearranged chain carries TRBV30 and TRBJ1-1, with the identity of the D gene unclear. The receptor's source is a human donor who received a COVID-19 vaccine. The DNA sequence is TGTGCCTGGAGAGCAGAACTGAACACTGAAGCTTTCTTT. This translates into CAWRAELNTEAFF.